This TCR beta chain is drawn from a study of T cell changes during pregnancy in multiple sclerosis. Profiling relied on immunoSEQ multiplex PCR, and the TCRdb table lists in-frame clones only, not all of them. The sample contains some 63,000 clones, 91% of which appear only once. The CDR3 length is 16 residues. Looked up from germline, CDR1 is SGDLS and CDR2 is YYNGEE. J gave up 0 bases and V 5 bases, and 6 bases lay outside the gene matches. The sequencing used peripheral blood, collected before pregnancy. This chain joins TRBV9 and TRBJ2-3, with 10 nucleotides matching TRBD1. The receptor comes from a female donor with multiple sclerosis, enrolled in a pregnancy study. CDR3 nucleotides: TGTGCCAGCAGACCACCGGGACAGGGGAGCACAGATACGCAGTATTTT. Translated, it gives CASRPPGQGSTDTQYF.